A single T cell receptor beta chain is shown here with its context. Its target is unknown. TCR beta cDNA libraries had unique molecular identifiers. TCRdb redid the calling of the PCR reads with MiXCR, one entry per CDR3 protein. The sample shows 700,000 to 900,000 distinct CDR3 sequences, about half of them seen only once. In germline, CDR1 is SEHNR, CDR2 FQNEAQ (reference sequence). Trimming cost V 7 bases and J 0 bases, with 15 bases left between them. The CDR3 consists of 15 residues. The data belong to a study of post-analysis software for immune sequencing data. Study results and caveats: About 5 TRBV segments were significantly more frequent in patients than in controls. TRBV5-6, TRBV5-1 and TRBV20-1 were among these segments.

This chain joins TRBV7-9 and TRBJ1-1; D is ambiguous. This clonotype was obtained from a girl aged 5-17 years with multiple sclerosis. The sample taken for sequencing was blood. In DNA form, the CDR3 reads TGTGCCAGCACCGAATTAGGAGGAATGAACACTGAAGCTTTCTTT. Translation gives CASTELGGMNTEAFF.